One and the same sample provided the 22 T cell receptor beta chains below, sequenced in a study of cytomegalovirus exposure and HLA in healthy donors. Only in-frame clones appear in the TCRdb table, and some are missing; sequencing was by immunoSEQ multiplex PCR. This table has about 140,000 clones, 86% appearing once. Specimen: PBMCs. The receptors come from a young man in good health and CMV-seronegative.

The J gene is TRBJ2-3, the V gene TRBV2; 8 nucleotides match TRBD1. The trim removed 8 bases at V and 3 bases at J, leaving 7 bases unmatched. CDR3 size: 14 residues. Germline CDR1 SNHLY, CDR2 FYNNEI. The chain's CDR3 is CASDYRGETDTQYF. CDR3 DNA sequence: TGTGCCAGCGATTACAGGGGGGAAACAGATACGCAGTATTTT.

This chain joins TRBV4-2 and TRBJ2-3; D is perhaps TRBD2 (6 bases). V lost 4 bases to trimming and J lost 0 bases, with 14 bases between them. The CDR3 covers 16 residues. Germline V lookup: CDR1 LGHNA, CDR2 YNFKEQ. The DNA of the CDR3 is TGTGCCAGCAGCCCGAACCTACTAGCTAGCACAGATACGCAGTATTTT. This gives the protein CASSPNLLASTDTQYF.

The rearrangement joins TRBV27 to TRBJ1-1; no clear D. V gave up 2 bases and J gave up 4 bases, with 14 bases separating them. Germline CDR1 MNHEY, CDR2 SMNVEV (reference sequence). The CDR3 covers 15 residues. This chain's CDR3 is CASSLGRGGSTEAFF. The CDR3, as DNA: TGTGCCAGCAGTTTAGGACGGGGAGGCAGCACTGAAGCTTTCTTT.

This clone was observed once. The chain recombines TRBV5-4 with TRBJ2-7, with unresolved D. This CDR3 is built from 14 residues. V was trimmed by 1 base and J by 6 bases, leaving 14 bases between them. The V gene's germline CDR1 is SGHNT and CDR2 YYREEE (reference sequence). The chain's CDR3 is CASSLWADISEQYF. CDR3 in DNA: TGTGCCAGCAGCTTGTGGGCTGATATTTCCGAGCAGTACTTC.

The chain carries TRBV28 and TRBJ2-1, with a tentative D call TRBD2 (5 bases). This CDR3 region has 15 residues. CDR1 and CDR2 (germline): MDHEN, SYDVKM. V lost 5 bases, J lost 0 bases, and 11 bases lay in between. CDR3 residues: CASSRTRSSYNEQFF. In DNA form, the CDR3 reads TGTGCCAGCAGTAGAACTAGGAGCTCCTACAATGAGCAGTTCTTC.

The genes are TRBV12-5 and TRBJ1-3, with no clear D. This CDR3 contains 16 residues. The ends were cut back, 0 bases at V and 4 bases at J, with 13 bases in the middle. CDR1 LGHNT and CDR2 FRNRAP come from the germline V gene. The CDR3 protein is CASGLVRGNDGNTIYF. DNA of the CDR3: TGTGCTAGTGGTTTGGTCAGAGGGAACGACGGAAACACCATATATTTT.

This rearrangement joins TRBV19 to TRBJ2-5, with D perhaps TRBD2 (6 bases). CDR1 is LNHDA and CDR2 is SQIVND in the germline V gene (reference sequence). Trimming pared 5 bases from V and 6 bases from J, leaving 13 bases between. The length of the CDR3 is 13 residues. The CDR3 DNA is TGTGCCAGTAGTTTAGCGGTTGAGAAGACCCAGTACTTC. This encodes CASSLAVEKTQYF.

The chain has TRBV30 and TRBJ2-7; D possibly corresponds to TRBD2 (6 bases). The CDR3 is made up of 15 amino acids. Germline values: CDR1 GTSNPN, CDR2 SVGIG (reference sequence). V gave up 1 base and J gave up 5 bases, with 18 bases separating them. CDR3 residues: CAWSAPPGVGDEQYF. The DNA for the CDR3 is TGTGCCTGGAGTGCCCCCCCGGGGGTGGGGGACGAGCAGTACTTC.

Here the CDR3 reads CASSFAGYETQYF. As DNA, the CDR3 is TGCGCCAGCAGCTTTGCAGGGTACGAGACCCAGTACTTC. The chain links TRBV5-1 to TRBJ2-5; tentative D call: TRBD1 (5 bases). V was pared by 2 bases and J by 5 bases, with 10 bases between. Germline-derived CDR1 and CDR2 are SGHRS and YFSETQ. This CDR3 spans 13 amino acids.

The rearrangement uses TRBV5-1 and TRBJ2-1; 11 bases are shared with TRBD1. The CDR3 extends over 13 amino acids. Losses at the gene ends were 5 bases for V and 9 bases for J; bases not matched to a gene: 4. Germline CDR1 and CDR2: SGHRS and YFSETQ. The CDR3 protein is CASREGTGGEQFF. CDR3 in DNA: TGCGCCAGCAGGGAAGGGACAGGGGGTGAGCAGTTCTTC.

The chain joins TRBV19 to TRBJ2-7; D is perhaps TRBD2 (6 bases). CDR1 is LNHDA, CDR2 SQIVND, per germline (reference sequence). The CDR3 is 17 amino acids. V dropped 1 base and J dropped 6 bases, with 22 bases sitting between them. The CDR3 region is CASSIVGDGGSTTEQYF. The CDR3, as DNA: TGTGCCAGTAGTATAGTCGGGGATGGAGGGTCTACGACCGAGCAGTACTTC.

This sequence joins TRBV5-6 and TRBJ2-6, with unresolved D. V lost 4 bases and J 0 bases, leaving 11 bases between the germline ends. Germline V lookup: CDR1 SGHDT, CDR2 YYEEEE. The length of the CDR3 is 16 residues. The CDR3 is CASSLDSLSGANVLTF. In DNA form, the CDR3 reads TGTGCCAGCAGCCTCGACTCACTCTCTGGGGCCAACGTCCTGACTTTC.

The rearrangement joins TRBV29-1 to TRBJ1-1; a possible D gene is TRBD1 (6 bases). Per germline, CDR1 SQVTM and CDR2 ANQGSEA. Trimming left V 6 bases short and J 8 bases short, with 22 bases between. The CDR3 extends over 14 amino acids. The CDR3 DNA reads TGCAGCGTATACGACGGGACACGCAAAGCGGAAGCTTTCTTT. Protein product: CSVYDGTRKAEAFF. Complete variable domain (other parts from reference TRBV29-1 and TRBJ1-1): SAVISQKPSRDICQRGTSLTIQCQVDSQVTMMFWYRQQPGQSLTLIATANQGSEATYESGFVIDKFPISRPNLTFSTLTVSNMSPEDSSIYLCSVYDGTRKAEAFFGQGTRLTVV.

This clone appeared a single time. The genes are TRBV27 and TRBJ2-3, with 10 bases matching TRBD2. The CDR3 totals 15 residues. CDR1 and CDR2 (germline): MNHEY, SMNVEV (reference sequence). The V and J ends lost 7 bases and 1 base, in that order; junction bases with no gene match: 5. The DNA for the CDR3 is TGTGCCAGCATTTCCGGGACTAGCGGCACAGATACGCAGTATTTT. This gives the protein CASISGTSGTDTQYF.

This clone was seen a single time. V gene TRBV7-7 combines with J gene TRBJ2-1; 11 nucleotides line up with TRBD2. The J segment lost 0 bases and the V segment lost 5 bases, leaving 15 bases of the junction unmatched. The CDR3 contains 20 residues. Looked up from germline, CDR1 is SSHAT and CDR2 is FNYEAQ (reference sequence). CDR3 sequence (DNA): TGTGCCAGCAGCCTGGGAACTAGCGGGAGCCCATCTAGCTCCTACAATGAGCAGTTCTTC. Translation gives CASSLGTSGSPSSSYNEQFF.

The gene calls are TRBV6-1 and TRBJ2-7, with TRBD2 identical over 12 bases. Germline CDR1 MNHNS, CDR2 SASEGT. The CDR3 extends over 17 amino acids. Losses at the gene ends were 3 bases for V and 4 bases for J; bases not matched to a gene: 10. This CDR3 is CASSESSGGDKIYEQYF. For the CDR3, the DNA is TGTGCCAGCAGTGAGTCTAGCGGGGGGGATAAGATATACGAGCAGTACTTC.

The chain recombines TRBV18 with TRBJ2-7, with a tentative D call TRBD1 (6 bases). The CDR3 spans 14 residues. Germline CDR1 KGHSH, CDR2 LQKENI. Trimming took 8 bases from V and 6 from J, leaving 20 bases between them. This CDR3 reads CASTTLQGGREQYF. CDR3 in DNA: TGTGCCAGCACAACCTTACAGGGCGGGCGCGAGCAGTACTTC.

The chain is built from TRBV5-1 and TRBJ2-7; D gene unclear. Deletions cut 4 bases from V and 5 bases from J, with 16 bases between. Germline lookup yields CDR1 SGHRS and CDR2 YFSETQ. The CDR3 totals 14 residues. Here the CDR3 reads CASSASVRFDEQYF. CDR3 in DNA: TGCGCCAGCAGCGCGTCGGTGCGGTTCGACGAGCAGTACTTC. Based on the CDR3 plus reference TRBV5-1 and TRBJ2-7, the full variable domain is KAGVTQTPRYLIKTRGQQVTLSCSPISGHRSVSWYQQTPGQGLQFLFEYFSETQRNKGNFPGRFSGRQFSNSRSEMNVSTLELGDSALYLCASSASVRFDEQYFGPGTRLTVT.

This clone showed up just a few times. The chain combines TRBV27 with TRBJ1-4; possible D gene TRBD1, 5 bases. The length of the CDR3 is 14 residues. V was pared by 8 bases and J by 7 bases, with 17 bases between. Germline V lookup: CDR1 MNHEY, CDR2 SMNVEV (reference sequence). CDR3 DNA: TGTGCCAGCGGGCTCAGGCTGGGGGGTGAAAAACTGTTTTTT. Amino acid sequence: CASGLRLGGEKLFF.

The sample holds a few counts of this clone. The gene calls are TRBV6-1 and TRBJ2-7; TRBD1 matches at 9 bases. V shed 3 bases and J 3 bases; nucleotides not matched to a gene: 6. CDR1 is MNHNS and CDR2 is SASEGT in the germline V gene. There are 15 residues in the CDR3. The CDR3 nucleotides read TGTGCCAGCAGTGAGGGGACAGGGAGTTTCTACGAGCAGTACTTC. Translated, it gives CASSEGTGSFYEQYF.

Only a few counts were recorded for this clone. The chain has TRBV29-1 and TRBJ2-1; the match to TRBD2 covers 7 bases. Germline V lookup: CDR1 SQVTM, CDR2 ANQGSEA. CDR3 size: 13 residues. Unmatched junction bases numbered 8, after V lost 3 bases and J lost 9 bases. The CDR3 region is CSVEGLAESEQFF. The CDR3 DNA is TGCAGCGTTGAGGGGCTAGCGGAGTCTGAGCAGTTCTTC.

The J gene is TRBJ2-7, the V gene TRBV29-1; 15 bases are a match to TRBD2. The CDR3 covers 16 residues. Germline V CDR1 and CDR2: SQVTM, ANQGSEA. V trimming: 7 bases; J trimming: 4 bases; junction bases outside the gene matches: 11. The chain's CDR3 is CSAEIGTSGRSYEQYF. The CDR3 coding sequence is TGCAGCGCCGAAATTGGGACTAGCGGGAGGAGTTACGAGCAGTACTTC.